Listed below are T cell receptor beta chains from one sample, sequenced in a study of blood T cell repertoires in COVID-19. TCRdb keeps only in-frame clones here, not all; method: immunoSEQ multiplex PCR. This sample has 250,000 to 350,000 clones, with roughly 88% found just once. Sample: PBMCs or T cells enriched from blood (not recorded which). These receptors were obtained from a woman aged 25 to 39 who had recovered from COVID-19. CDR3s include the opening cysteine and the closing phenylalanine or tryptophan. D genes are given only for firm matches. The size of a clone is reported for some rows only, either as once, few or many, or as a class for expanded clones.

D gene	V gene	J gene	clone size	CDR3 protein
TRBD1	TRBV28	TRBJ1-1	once	CASQDRGNTEAFF
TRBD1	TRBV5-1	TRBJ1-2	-	CASSLNSQGVYGYTF
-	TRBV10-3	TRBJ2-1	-	CAISEFSGSYNEQFF
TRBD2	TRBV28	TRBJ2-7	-	CASSSTGLAGSYEQYF
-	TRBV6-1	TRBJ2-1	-	CASSETSGTEQFF
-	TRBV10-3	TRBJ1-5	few	CAISLQGEGQPQHF
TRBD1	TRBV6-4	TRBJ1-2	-	CASSDSGQGINYGYTF
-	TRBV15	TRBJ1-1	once	CATSRPREGTEAFF
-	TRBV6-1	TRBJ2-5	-	CASSELDSQETQYF
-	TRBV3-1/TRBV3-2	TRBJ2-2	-	CASSHIGASTGELFF
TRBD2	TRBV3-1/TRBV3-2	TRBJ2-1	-	CASSPGGAGGNEQFF
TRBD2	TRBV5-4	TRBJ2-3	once	CASSLPGGLDTQYF
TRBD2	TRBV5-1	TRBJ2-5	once	CASSPGQGLPSGRGKTQYF
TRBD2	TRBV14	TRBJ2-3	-	CASSRTSGVTYRQYF
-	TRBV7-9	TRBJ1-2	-	CASSPKGDQIVDTF
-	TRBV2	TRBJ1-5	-	CASRKVSWQPQHF
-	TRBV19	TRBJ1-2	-	CASSGWITRGYGYTF
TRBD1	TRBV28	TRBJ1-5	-	CASRQGSNQPQHF
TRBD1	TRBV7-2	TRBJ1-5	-	CASSSHAGGVGQPQHF
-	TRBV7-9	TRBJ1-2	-	CASSFEGSGGYTF
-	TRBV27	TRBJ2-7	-	CASSLPGSPNEQYF
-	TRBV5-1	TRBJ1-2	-	CASSFDTQGGYTF
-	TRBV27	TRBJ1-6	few	CASSLSFAGSSNSPLHF
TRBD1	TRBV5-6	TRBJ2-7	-	CASSHWGQATYEQYF
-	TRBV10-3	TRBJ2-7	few	CAISGGGQSNEQYF
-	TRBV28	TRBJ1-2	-	CASSPVGVISFYGYTF
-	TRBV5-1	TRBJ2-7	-	CASSLQGTYEQYF
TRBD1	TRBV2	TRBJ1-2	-	CASLRTGKEYGYTF
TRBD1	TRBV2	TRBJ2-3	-	CASSTTGSTDTQYF